This TCR beta chain was found in a study of shared clonotypes between healthy human individuals. Each donor was a Caucasian adult residing in Nashville, Tennessee. Germline assignment: CDR1 SQVTM and CDR2 ANQGSEA. The CDR3 spans 14 residues. The V and J ends lost 5 bases and 2 bases, in that order; junction bases with no gene match: 7. Data came from immunoSEQ multiplex PCR; TCRdb stores just in-frame clones and leaves some out. The sample comprises about 510,000 clones, around 74% of which are singletons, and approximately 12% rests with the top ten. The sequence came from a woman aged 35 to 49 in good health. Some clones in this sample may be carry-over from other donors' samples. The material sequenced was PBMCs. This sequence joins TRBV29-1 and TRBJ2-3; TRBD1 matches 7 bases. CDR3 region: CSVSTGWDTDTQYF. CDR3 DNA: TGCAGCGTTTCGACAGGGTGGGACACAGATACGCAGTATTTT.